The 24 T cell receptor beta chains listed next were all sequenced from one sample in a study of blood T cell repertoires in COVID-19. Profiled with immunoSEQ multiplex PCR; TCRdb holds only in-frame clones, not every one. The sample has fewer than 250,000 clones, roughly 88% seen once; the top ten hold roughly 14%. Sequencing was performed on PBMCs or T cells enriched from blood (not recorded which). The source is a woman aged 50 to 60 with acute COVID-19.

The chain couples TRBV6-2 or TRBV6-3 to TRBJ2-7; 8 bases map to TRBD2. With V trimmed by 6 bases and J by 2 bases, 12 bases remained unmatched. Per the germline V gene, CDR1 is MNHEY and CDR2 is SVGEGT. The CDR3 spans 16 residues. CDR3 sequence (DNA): TGTGCCAGCAGCCCTACCGGGGGGGCCCCAACCTACGAGCAGTACTTC. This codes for CASSPTGGAPTYEQYF.

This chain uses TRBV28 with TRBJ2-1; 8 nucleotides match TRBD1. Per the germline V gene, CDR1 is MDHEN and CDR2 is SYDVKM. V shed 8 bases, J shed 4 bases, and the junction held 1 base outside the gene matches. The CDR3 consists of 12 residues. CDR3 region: CASGTGYNEQFF. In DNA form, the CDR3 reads TGTGCCAGCGGGACAGGATACAATGAGCAGTTCTTC.

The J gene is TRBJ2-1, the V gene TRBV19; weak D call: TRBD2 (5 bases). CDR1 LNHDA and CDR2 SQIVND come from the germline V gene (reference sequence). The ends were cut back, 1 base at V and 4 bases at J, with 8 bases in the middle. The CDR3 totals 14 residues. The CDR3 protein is CASSIGLAYNEQFF. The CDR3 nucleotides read TGTGCCAGTAGTATAGGGCTAGCTTACAATGAGCAGTTCTTC. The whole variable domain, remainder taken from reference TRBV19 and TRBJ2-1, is DGGITQSPKYLFRKEGQNVTLSCEQNLNHDAMYWYRQDPGQGLRLIYYSQIVNDFQKGDIAEGYSVSREKKESFPLTVTSAQKNPTAFYLCASSIGLAYNEQFFGPGTRLTVL.

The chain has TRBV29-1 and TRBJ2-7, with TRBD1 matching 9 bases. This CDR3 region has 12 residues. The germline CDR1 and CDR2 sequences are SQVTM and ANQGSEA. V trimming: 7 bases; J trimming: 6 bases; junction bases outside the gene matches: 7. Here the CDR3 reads CSGRTGAAEQYF. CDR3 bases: TGCAGCGGGCGGACAGGGGCGGCCGAGCAGTACTTC.

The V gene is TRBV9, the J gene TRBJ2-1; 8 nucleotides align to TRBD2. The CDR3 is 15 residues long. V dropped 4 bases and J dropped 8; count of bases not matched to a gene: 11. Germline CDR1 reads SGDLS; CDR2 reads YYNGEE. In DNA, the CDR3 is TGTGCCAGCAGCCCTTATAGCGGGGCGGGCGATGAGCAGTTCTTC. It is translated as CASSPYSGAGDEQFF.

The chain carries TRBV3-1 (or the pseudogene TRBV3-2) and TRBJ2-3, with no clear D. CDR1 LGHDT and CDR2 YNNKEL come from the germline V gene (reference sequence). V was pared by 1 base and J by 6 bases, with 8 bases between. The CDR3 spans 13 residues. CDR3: CASSQARMDTQYF. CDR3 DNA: TGTGCCAGCAGCCAAGCTCGTATGGATACGCAGTATTTT.

The CDR3 DNA reads as TGTGCCATCAGCATTAGCGGGAGCTCCTACAATGAGCAGTTCTTC. Amino acid sequence: CAISISGSSYNEQFF. The chain employs TRBV10-3 and TRBJ2-1; 9 bases agree with TRBD2. The germline V gene encodes CDR1 ENHRY and CDR2 SYGVKD. This CDR3 contains 15 residues. The ends lost 6 bases at V and 0 bases at J; junction bases unmatched: 3.

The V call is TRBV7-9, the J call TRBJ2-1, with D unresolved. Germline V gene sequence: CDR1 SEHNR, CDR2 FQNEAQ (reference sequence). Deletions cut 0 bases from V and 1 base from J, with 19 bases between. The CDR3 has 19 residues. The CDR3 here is CASSLAVGGSSLSYNEQFF. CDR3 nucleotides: TGTGCCAGCAGCTTAGCGGTCGGCGGTTCCTCATTGTCCTACAATGAGCAGTTCTTC. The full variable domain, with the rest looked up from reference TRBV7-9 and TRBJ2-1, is DTGVSQNPRHKITKRGQNVTFRCDPISEHNRLYWYRQTLGQGPEFLTYFQNEAQLEKSRLLSDRFSAERPKGSFSTLEIQRTEQGDSAMYLCASSLAVGGSSLSYNEQFFGPGTRLTVL.

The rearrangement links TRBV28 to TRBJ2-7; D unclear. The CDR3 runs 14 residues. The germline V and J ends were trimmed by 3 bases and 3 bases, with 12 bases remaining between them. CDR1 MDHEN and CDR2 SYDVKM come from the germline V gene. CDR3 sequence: CASSFFDKFYEQYF. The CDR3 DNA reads TGTGCCAGCAGTTTCTTTGACAAATTCTACGAGCAGTACTTC.

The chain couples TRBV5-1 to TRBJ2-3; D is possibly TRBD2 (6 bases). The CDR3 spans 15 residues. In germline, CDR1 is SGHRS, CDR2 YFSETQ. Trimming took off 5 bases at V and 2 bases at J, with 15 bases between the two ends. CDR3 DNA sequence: TGCGCCAGCAGGTCGACGGGCGGGATCACAGATACGCAGTATTTT. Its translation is CASRSTGGITDTQYF.

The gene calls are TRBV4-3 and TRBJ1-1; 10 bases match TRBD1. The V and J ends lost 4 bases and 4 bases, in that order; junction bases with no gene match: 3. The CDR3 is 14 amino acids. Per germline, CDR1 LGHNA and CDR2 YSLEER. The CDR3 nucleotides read TGCGCCAGCAGCCGACAGGGGGCAAGCACTGAAGCTTTCTTT. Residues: CASSRQGASTEAFF.

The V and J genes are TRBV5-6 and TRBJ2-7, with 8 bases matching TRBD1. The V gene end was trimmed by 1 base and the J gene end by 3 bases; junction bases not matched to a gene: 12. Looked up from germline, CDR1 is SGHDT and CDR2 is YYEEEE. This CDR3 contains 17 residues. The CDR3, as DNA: TGTGCCAGCAGCTTGTACGGACAGGGAACTTCTAACTACGAGCAGTACTTC. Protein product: CASSLYGQGTSNYEQYF.

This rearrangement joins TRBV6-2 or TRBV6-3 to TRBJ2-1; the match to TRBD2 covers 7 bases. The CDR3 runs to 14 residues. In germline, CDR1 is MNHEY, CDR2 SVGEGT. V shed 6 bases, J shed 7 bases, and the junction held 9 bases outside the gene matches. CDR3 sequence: CASSPPSGRNEQFF. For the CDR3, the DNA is TGTGCCAGCAGCCCCCCTAGCGGACGGAATGAGCAGTTCTTC.

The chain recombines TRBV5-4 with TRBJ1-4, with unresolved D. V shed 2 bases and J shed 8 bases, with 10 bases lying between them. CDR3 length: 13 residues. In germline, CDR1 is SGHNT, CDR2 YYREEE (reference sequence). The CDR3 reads CASSFPQEEKLFF. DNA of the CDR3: TGTGCCAGCAGCTTTCCGCAGGAAGAAAAACTGTTTTTT.

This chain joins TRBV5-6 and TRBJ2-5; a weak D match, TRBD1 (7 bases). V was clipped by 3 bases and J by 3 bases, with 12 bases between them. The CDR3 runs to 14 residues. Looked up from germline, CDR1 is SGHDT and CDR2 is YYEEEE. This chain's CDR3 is CASSSGDRKETQYF. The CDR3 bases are TGTGCCAGCAGCTCGGGGGACAGAAAAGAGACCCAGTACTTC.

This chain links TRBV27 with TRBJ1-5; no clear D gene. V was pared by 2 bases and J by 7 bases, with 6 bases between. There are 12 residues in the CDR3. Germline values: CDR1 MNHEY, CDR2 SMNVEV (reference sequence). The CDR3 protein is CASSLVGQPQHF. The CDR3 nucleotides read TGTGCCAGCAGTTTAGTGGGCCAGCCCCAGCATTTT.

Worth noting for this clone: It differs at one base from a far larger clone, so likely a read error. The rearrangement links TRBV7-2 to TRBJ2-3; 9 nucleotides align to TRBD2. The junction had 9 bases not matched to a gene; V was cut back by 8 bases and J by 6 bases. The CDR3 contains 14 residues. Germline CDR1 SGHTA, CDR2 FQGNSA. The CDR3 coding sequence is TGTGCCAGCTGCGGGCGGGAGGGGAGGGATACGCAGTATTTT. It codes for CASCGREGRDTQYF. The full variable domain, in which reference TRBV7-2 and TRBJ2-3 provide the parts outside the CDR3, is GAGVSQSPSNKVTEKGKDVELRCDPISGHTALYWYRQSLGQGLEFLIYFQGNSAPDKSGLPSDRFSAERTGGSVSTLTIQRTQQEDSAVYLCASCGREGRDTQYFGPGTRLTVL.

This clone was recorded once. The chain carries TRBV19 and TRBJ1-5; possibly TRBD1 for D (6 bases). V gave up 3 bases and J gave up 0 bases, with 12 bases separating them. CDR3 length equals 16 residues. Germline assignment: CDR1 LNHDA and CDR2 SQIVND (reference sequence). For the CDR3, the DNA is TGTGCCAGTAGTATTCTGGGGGCTTATAGCAATCAGCCCCAGCATTTT. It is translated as CASSILGAYSNQPQHF. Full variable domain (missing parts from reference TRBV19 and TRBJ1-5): DGGITQSPKYLFRKEGQNVTLSCEQNLNHDAMYWYRQDPGQGLRLIYYSQIVNDFQKGDIAEGYSVSREKKESFPLTVTSAQKNPTAFYLCASSILGAYSNQPQHFGDGTRLSIL.

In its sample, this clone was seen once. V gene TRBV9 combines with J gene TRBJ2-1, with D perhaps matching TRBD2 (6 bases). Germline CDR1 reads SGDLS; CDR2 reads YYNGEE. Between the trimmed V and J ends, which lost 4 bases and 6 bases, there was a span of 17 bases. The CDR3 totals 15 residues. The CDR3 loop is CASSPLVGGFNEQFF. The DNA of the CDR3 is TGTGCCAGCAGCCCCCTTGTGGGAGGATTCAATGAGCAGTTCTTC.

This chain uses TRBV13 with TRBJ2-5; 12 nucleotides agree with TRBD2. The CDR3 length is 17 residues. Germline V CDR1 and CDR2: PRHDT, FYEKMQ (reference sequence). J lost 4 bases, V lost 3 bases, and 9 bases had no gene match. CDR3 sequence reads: CASSFLPTSGRGETQYF. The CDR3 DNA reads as TGTGCCAGCAGCTTCCTTCCGACTAGCGGGAGAGGAGAGACCCAGTACTTC.

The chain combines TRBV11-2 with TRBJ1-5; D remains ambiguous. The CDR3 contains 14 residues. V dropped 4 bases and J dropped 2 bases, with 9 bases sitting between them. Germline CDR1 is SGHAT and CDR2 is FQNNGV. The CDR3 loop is CASSYRSGNQPQHF. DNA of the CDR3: TGTGCCAGCAGCTATCGAAGCGGCAATCAGCCCCAGCATTTT.

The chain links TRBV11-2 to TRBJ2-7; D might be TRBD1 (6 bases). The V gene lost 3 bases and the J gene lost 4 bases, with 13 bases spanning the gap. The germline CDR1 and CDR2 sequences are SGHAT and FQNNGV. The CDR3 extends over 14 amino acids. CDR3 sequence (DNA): TGTGCCAGCAGCTTTCGGGGACATAGGTACGAGCAGTACTTC. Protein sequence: CASSFRGHRYEQYF.

The CDR3 sequence is CASSQGQGGYEKLFF. In DNA form, the CDR3 reads TGTGCCAGCAGCCAAGGACAGGGGGGATATGAAAAACTGTTTTTT. The chain carries TRBV7-2 and TRBJ1-4; 10 nucleotides line up with TRBD1. Germline assignment: CDR1 SGHTA and CDR2 FQGNSA. CDR3 length: 15 residues. J lost 6 bases, V lost 5 bases, and 6 bases had no gene match.

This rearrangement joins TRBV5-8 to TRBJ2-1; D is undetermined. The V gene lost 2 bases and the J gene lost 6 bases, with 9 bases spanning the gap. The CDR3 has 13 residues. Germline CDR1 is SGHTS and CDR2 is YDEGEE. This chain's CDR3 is CASSLLSPNEQFF. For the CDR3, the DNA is TGTGCCAGCAGCTTACTGTCGCCCAATGAGCAGTTCTTC.